The sequence of this TCR beta chain was determined in a study of blood T cell repertoires in COVID-19. Per the germline V gene, CDR1 is KGHSH and CDR2 is LQKENI. The germline V and J ends were trimmed by 3 bases and 7 bases, with 13 bases remaining between them. The CDR3 is 14 amino acids. In the authors' methods: Reference gene primer amplification gave nucleated cell count estimates. This table comes from immunoSEQ multiplex PCR, and its TCRdb copy is limited to in-frame clones, with some not included. V and J calls plus clone size are reproduced from that table; the DNA served to infer D and trimming. The sample shows 200,000 to 300,000 clones, around four fifths of them seen only once.

The sequencing sample was made of peripheral blood. J is TRBJ1-3 and V is TRBV18, with D possibly TRBD1 on 6 matching bases. This TCR came from a woman aged 55-69 years with active or convalescent COVID-19. For the CDR3, the DNA is TGTGCCAGCTCACCGTCAGGGGATGGTAACACCATATATTTT. It codes for CASSPSGDGNTIYF.